This TCR beta chain was captured by sequencing in a study of blood T cell repertoires in COVID-19. The V gene's germline CDR1 is MGHRA and CDR2 YSYEKL. This CDR3 comprises 15 residues. V dropped 0 bases and J dropped 7 bases, with 15 bases sitting between them. This table comes from immunoSEQ multiplex PCR, and its TCRdb copy is limited to in-frame clones, with some not included. The sample comprises about 220,000 clones, about four fifths of which are singletons, and roughly 4.8% rests with the top ten. This TCR was sampled from a woman between 45 and 65 years old who had been exposed to COVID-19. The sample was PBMCs or T cells enriched from blood (not recorded which). The chain links TRBV4-1 to TRBJ1-1; a possible D gene is TRBD1 (5 bases). CDR3 sequence: CASSQDRWQGIEAFF. The CDR3 nucleotides read TGCGCCAGCAGCCAAGATCGGTGGCAGGGAATTGAAGCTTTCTTT.